The 30 T cell receptor beta chains below were found in one sample sequenced in a study of Ad26.COV2.S vaccination and SARS-CoV-2 variants. The protocol was immunoSEQ multiplex PCR, while the TCRdb copy is restricted to in-frame clones and leaves out a portion. The profile shows 100,000 or so clones, over 70% of them singletons. Sequencing was performed on peripheral blood, taken after recovery from COVID-19. Receptors originate from a human donor who had recovered from COVID-19.

The chain carries TRBV19 and TRBJ2-2; TRBD2 matches at 9 bases. This CDR3 region has 15 residues. Germline CDR1 is LNHDA and CDR2 is SQIVND (reference sequence). J was trimmed by 5 bases and V by 6 bases; bases with no gene match: 7. The CDR3 protein is CASRLSGGLTGELFF. The CDR3, as DNA: TGTGCCAGTAGACTGAGCGGGGGGTTAACCGGGGAGCTGTTTTTT.

V gene TRBV4-1 combines with J gene TRBJ1-3; TRBD1 agrees at 9 bases. V lost 5 bases and J lost 4; bases outside the gene matches: 18. This CDR3 is 19 amino acids long. The germline gives CDR1 MGHRA, CDR2 YSYEKL. The DNA of the CDR3 is TGCGCCAGCAGCTCCCGGGACAGGGTTAATAGCCGTTCCGGAAACACCATATATTTT. As protein: CASSSRDRVNSRSGNTIYF.

V and J are TRBV20-1 and TRBJ2-3; no clear D gene. V was pared by 3 bases and J by 0 bases, with 7 bases between. Germline assignment: CDR1 DFQATT and CDR2 SNEGSKA (reference sequence). This CDR3 is 13 amino acids long. CDR3 nucleotides: TGCAGTGCTAGTGGTGAAAGCACAGATACGCAGTATTTT. Its translation: CSASGESTDTQYF.

This chain uses TRBV11-2 with TRBJ1-1; tentative D call: TRBD1 (6 bases). With 1 base removed from V and 7 bases from J, the gap between germline ends came to 16 bases. Looked up from germline, CDR1 is SGHAT and CDR2 is FQNNGV. The CDR3 length is 15 residues. CDR3 bases: TGTGCCAGCAGCTTAGCGCAGGACAGAAAAATTGAAGCTTTCTTT. It encodes CASSLAQDRKIEAFF. Supplemented by reference TRBV11-2 and TRBJ1-1, the full variable domain reads EAGVAQSPRYKIIEKRQSVAFWCNPISGHATLYWYQQILGQGPKLLIQFQNNGVVDDSQLPKDRFSAERLKGVDSTLKIQPAKLEDSAVYLCASSLAQDRKIEAFFGQGTRLTVV.

J is TRBJ2-3 and V is TRBV6-1; D is undetermined. The V end was cut by 3 bases, the J end by 10 bases, with 14 bases between. The germline V gene has CDR1 MNHNS and CDR2 SASEGT. The CDR3 runs to 13 residues. CDR3 DNA sequence: TGTGCCAGCAGTGAGTCCCCGAATTTAGCGCAGTATTTT. Protein: CASSESPNLAQYF.

The chain recombines TRBV7-2 with TRBJ2-2; possibly TRBD2 for D (5 bases). The V gene lost 3 bases and the J gene lost 4 bases, with 12 bases spanning the gap. CDR1 and CDR2 from the germline V gene are SGHTA and FQGNSA. The CDR3 is made up of 15 amino acids. The CDR3 here is CASSFFLGSTGELFF. CDR3 DNA sequence: TGTGCCAGCAGCTTCTTTCTGGGGAGCACCGGGGAGCTGTTTTTT.

CDR3: CASSRVRMGNQPQHF. CDR3 DNA: TGTGCCAGCAGCCGTGTGAGGATGGGGAATCAGCCCCAGCATTTT. The chain has TRBV16 and TRBJ1-5; no definite D call. With 4 bases removed from V and 4 bases from J, the gap between germline ends came to 14 bases. The V gene's germline CDR1 is KGHSY and CDR2 FQNENV. This CDR3 has 15 amino acids.

This clone turned up a few times. The V gene is TRBV6-5, the J gene TRBJ2-7; 7 nucleotides match TRBD1. CDR3 length equals 13 residues. V lost 4 bases to trimming and J lost 5 bases; unmatched junction nucleotides: 5. Germline CDR1 and CDR2: MNHEY and SVGAGI. For the CDR3, the DNA is TGTGCCAGCAGTTTCGACAGGGCACACGAGCAGTACTTC. Translation: CASSFDRAHEQYF.

The rearrangement joins TRBV7-9 to TRBJ2-7, with a weak D call TRBD2 (5 bases). The germline V and J ends were trimmed by 0 bases and 3 bases, with 12 bases remaining between them. This CDR3 region has 15 residues. Per germline, CDR1 SEHNR and CDR2 FQNEAQ (reference sequence). The CDR3 nucleotides are TGTGCCAGCAGCTTAGCGGCGGGTCCCTACTACGAGCAGTACTTC. Protein sequence: CASSLAAGPYYEQYF.

This chain uses TRBV11-2 with TRBJ2-3; D not resolved. There are 14 residues in the CDR3. Germline values: CDR1 SGHAT, CDR2 FQNNGV. V lost 5 bases and J 3 bases, leaving 12 bases between the germline ends. The CDR3 nucleotides are TGTGCCAGCAGCCCGGACGGTTTGACAGATACGCAGTATTTT. This gives the protein CASSPDGLTDTQYF. The whole variable domain, filled in from reference TRBV11-2 and TRBJ2-3, reads EAGVAQSPRYKIIEKRQSVAFWCNPISGHATLYWYQQILGQGPKLLIQFQNNGVVDDSQLPKDRFSAERLKGVDSTLKIQPAKLEDSAVYLCASSPDGLTDTQYFGPGTRLTVL.

The J gene is TRBJ1-2, the V gene TRBV30; D is unclear. CDR1 is GTSNPN and CDR2 is SVGIG in the germline V gene (reference sequence). The CDR3 spans 12 residues. Trimming cost V 2 bases and J 7 bases, with 11 bases left between them. This CDR3 reads CAWSRRGVGYTF. The CDR3 DNA sequence: TGTGCCTGGAGTCGTCGGGGAGTTGGCTACACCTTC.

The chain is built from TRBV6-1 and TRBJ1-3; D perhaps matches TRBD1 (5 bases). The CDR3 totals 14 residues. Per germline, CDR1 MNHNS and CDR2 SASEGT. V lost 8 bases and J lost 2, with 13 bases in between. The CDR3 loop reads CASAPGFTGNTIYF. CDR3 DNA sequence: TGTGCCAGCGCACCAGGGTTTACTGGAAACACCATATATTTT.

This rearrangement joins TRBV19 to TRBJ2-4, with 8 bases matching TRBD1. After removal of 6 bases from V and 3 bases from J, the junction contained 4 bases not matched to a gene. CDR3 size: 14 residues. Germline CDR1 LNHDA, CDR2 SQIVND (reference sequence). The CDR3 DNA is TGTGCCAGTAGCCCGACAGGGGTCAAAAACATTCAGTACTTC. As protein: CASSPTGVKNIQYF.

The chain links TRBV5-3 to TRBJ2-1; 12 bases are a match to TRBD2. TRBV5-3 is identified as an open reading frame with a role that is uncertain. The V and J ends lost 4 bases and 8 bases, in that order; junction bases with no gene match: 7. The length of the CDR3 is 15 residues. The CDR3 is CARSKGLAGFDEQFF. The CDR3 nucleotides are TGTGCCAGAAGCAAAGGACTAGCGGGGTTCGATGAGCAGTTCTTC.

V is TRBV6-5 and J is TRBJ2-7, with 7 bases matching TRBD1. J gave up 4 bases and V 7 bases, and 7 bases lay outside the gene matches. The V gene's germline CDR1 is MNHEY and CDR2 SVGAGI. This CDR3 spans 13 amino acids. CDR3: CASNRQGSYEQYF. The CDR3 DNA follows: TGTGCCAGCAACAGACAGGGCTCTTACGAGCAGTACTTC.

This clone is a singleton in its sample. The V gene is TRBV7-2, the J gene TRBJ2-3; unclear D gene. The V end lost 0 bases, the J end lost 4 bases, and 8 bases lay between the germline ends. The CDR3 has 14 amino acids. The germline gives CDR1 SGHTA, CDR2 FQGNSA. CDR3 coding DNA: TGTGCCAGCAGCTTAGCGACCAGGCCAGATACGCAGTATTTT. Its protein is CASSLATRPDTQYF.

J is TRBJ1-1 and V is TRBV6-6, with TRBD1 as a possible D gene (6 bases). This CDR3 comprises 12 residues. Germline V lookup: CDR1 MNHNY, CDR2 SVGAGI (reference sequence). V was cut by 7 bases and J by 7 bases, with 13 bases left in between. The CDR3 protein is CASIEGGGEAFF. The DNA for the CDR3 is TGTGCCAGCATTGAGGGGGGAGGTGAAGCTTTCTTT.

V is TRBV9 and J is TRBJ1-1; 7 nucleotides agree with TRBD1. The CDR3 length is 16 residues. Per germline, CDR1 SGDLS and CDR2 YYNGEE. The J segment lost 4 bases and the V segment lost 4 bases, leaving 13 bases of the junction unmatched. The CDR3 bases are TGTGCCAGCAGCCCCAGGACAGGCCTAGGGTCCACTGAAGCTTTCTTT. This sequence encodes CASSPRTGLGSTEAFF.

The CDR3 DNA is TGTGCCAGCAGTGAGAGGGAGCGCGAGACAGATACGCAGTATTTT. This gives the protein CASSERERETDTQYF. The chain recombines TRBV6-1 with TRBJ2-3, with D possibly matching TRBD2 (5 bases). Germline V gene sequence: CDR1 MNHNS, CDR2 SASEGT. The V gene lost 3 bases and the J gene lost 3 bases, with 13 bases spanning the gap. The length of the CDR3 is 15 residues.

CDR3 DNA sequence: TGTGCCAGCAGTGAATATCATGGTGACAGGGGAGGTTATGGCTACACCTTC. Translating gives CASSEYHGDRGGYGYTF. The V and J genes are TRBV6-1 and TRBJ1-2, with TRBD1 matching over 8 bases. Losses at the gene ends were 2 bases for V and 5 bases for J; bases not matched to a gene: 13. From germline, CDR1 is MNHNS and CDR2 SASEGT. The CDR3 spans 17 residues.

The chain recombines TRBV30 with TRBJ2-7; TRBD1 or TRBD2 may be the D gene (6 bases each). This CDR3 spans 12 amino acids. Germline V CDR1 and CDR2: GTSNPN, SVGIG (reference sequence). Trimming pared 4 bases from V and 3 bases from J, leaving 10 bases between. The CDR3 nucleotides are TGTGCCTGGAACGGGGGCGGCTACGAGCAGTACTTC. Its protein is CAWNGGGYEQYF. Filled out from reference TRBV30 and TRBJ2-7, the complete variable domain reads SQTIHQWPATLVQPVGSPLSLECTVEGTSNPNLYWYRQAAGRGLQLLFYSVGIGQISSEVPQNLSASRPQDRQFILSSKKLLLSDSGFYLCAWNGGGYEQYFGPGTRLTVT.

The chain recombines TRBV6-5 with TRBJ1-5; D ambiguous. CDR3 length equals 13 residues. From germline, CDR1 is MNHEY and CDR2 SVGAGI. Deletions cut 6 bases from V and 0 bases from J, with 6 bases between. CDR3 region: CASRVYSNQPQHF. The CDR3 region has the DNA TGTGCCAGCAGGGTCTATAGCAATCAGCCCCAGCATTTT.

The chain recombines TRBV7-3 with TRBJ2-5; 9 bases fit TRBD1. Losses at the gene ends were 2 bases for V and 2 bases for J; bases not matched to a gene: 3. CDR3 length: 15 amino acids. The germline V gene has CDR1 SGHTA and CDR2 FQGTGA. The chain's CDR3 is CASSLGGQGQETQYF. The CDR3 DNA is TGTGCCAGCAGCTTAGGGGGACAGGGTCAAGAGACCCAGTACTTC.

This chain joins TRBV5-1 and TRBJ1-4; possible D gene TRBD1, 5 bases. Per germline, CDR1 SGHRS and CDR2 YFSETQ. V was cut by 4 bases and J by 8 bases, with 15 bases left in between. This CDR3 spans 14 amino acids. The CDR3 bases are TGCGCCAGCAGCCCTGGGACGGTTAAAGAAAAACTGTTTTTT. Protein product: CASSPGTVKEKLFF.

This sequence joins TRBV7-2 and TRBJ2-2, with 10 bases fitting TRBD2. J gave up 1 base and V 3 bases, and 5 bases lay outside the gene matches. The germline gives CDR1 SGHTA, CDR2 FQGNSA. The CDR3 contains 17 residues. The CDR3 region has the DNA TGTGCCAGCAGCTTCCATTGGACTAGCGGGAACACCGGGGAGCTGTTTTTT. The encoded protein is CASSFHWTSGNTGELFF.

This clone was counted between two and nine times. Other DNA variants within this sample encode the same CDR3. The rearrangement links TRBV7-9 to TRBJ2-7; D is unclear. CDR3 length: 11 residues. V was clipped by 2 bases and J by 4 bases, with 3 bases between them. Germline CDR1 and CDR2: SEHNR and FQNEAQ (reference sequence). CDR3 loop: CASSLSYEQYF. In DNA, the CDR3 is TGTGCCAGCAGCTTATCATACGAGCAGTACTTC.

J is TRBJ2-7 and V is TRBV25-1; the D is unclear. The V end lost 1 base, the J end lost 0 bases, and 7 bases lay between the germline ends. The germline V gene encodes CDR1 MGHDK and CDR2 SYGVNS. This CDR3 has 14 amino acids. Written as DNA, the CDR3 is TGTGCCAGCAGTGAATCAGGATCCTCCTACGAGCAGTACTTC. This gives the protein CASSESGSSYEQYF.

The chain uses TRBV2 and TRBJ1-1; D unresolved. CDR1 is SNHLY and CDR2 is FYNNEI in the germline V gene. This CDR3 has 15 amino acids. V was pared by 3 bases and J by 1 base, with 12 bases between. This CDR3 is CASSERVRTNTEAFF. In nucleotides, the CDR3 is TGTGCCAGCAGTGAGAGGGTTCGGACGAACACTGAAGCTTTCTTT.

This clone was detected only a few times. The chain combines TRBV28 with TRBJ1-1; D unclear. The CDR3 contains 12 residues. Deletions cut 10 bases from V and 11 bases from J, with 20 bases between. Germline lookup yields CDR1 MDHEN and CDR2 SYDVKM. The CDR3 spells CATKLGGSRAFF. CDR3 DNA sequence: TGTGCCACTAAATTGGGTGGTTCACGGGCTTTCTTT.

The genes are TRBV4-3 and TRBJ1-4; D is undetermined. The CDR3 consists of 18 residues. Germline V CDR1 and CDR2: LGHNA, YSLEER. Trimming shortened V by 3 bases and J by 0 bases, and 17 bases separated the two germline ends. DNA of the CDR3: TGCGCCAGCAGCCAGGACCTGGGAGTTTTTGCAACTAATGAAAAACTGTTTTTT. This translates into CASSQDLGVFATNEKLFF.